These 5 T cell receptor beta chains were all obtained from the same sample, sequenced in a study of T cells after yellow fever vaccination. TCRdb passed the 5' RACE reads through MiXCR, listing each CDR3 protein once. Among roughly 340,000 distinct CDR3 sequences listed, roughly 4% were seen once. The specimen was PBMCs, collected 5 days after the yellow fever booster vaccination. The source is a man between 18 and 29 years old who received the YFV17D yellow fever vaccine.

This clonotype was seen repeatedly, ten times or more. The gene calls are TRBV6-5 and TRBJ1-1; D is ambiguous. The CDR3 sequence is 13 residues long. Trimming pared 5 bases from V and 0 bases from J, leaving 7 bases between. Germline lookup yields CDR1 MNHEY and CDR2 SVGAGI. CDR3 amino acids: CASSHHLNTEAFF. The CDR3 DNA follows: TGTGCCAGCAGTCACCACTTGAACACTGAAGCTTTCTTT.

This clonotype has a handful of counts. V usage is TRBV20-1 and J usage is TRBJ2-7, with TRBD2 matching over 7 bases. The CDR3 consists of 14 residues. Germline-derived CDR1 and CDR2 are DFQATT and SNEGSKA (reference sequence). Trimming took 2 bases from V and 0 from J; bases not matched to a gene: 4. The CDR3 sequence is CSARSLAASYEQYV. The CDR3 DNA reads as TGCAGTGCTAGAAGCCTAGCGGCCTCCTACGAGCAGTACGTC.

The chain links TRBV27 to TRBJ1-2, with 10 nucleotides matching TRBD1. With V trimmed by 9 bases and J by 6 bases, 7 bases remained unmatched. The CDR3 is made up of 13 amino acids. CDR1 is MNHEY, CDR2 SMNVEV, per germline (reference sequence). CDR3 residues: CASKIGTGDGYTF. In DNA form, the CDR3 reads TGTGCCAGTAAAATCGGGACAGGGGATGGCTACACCTTC.

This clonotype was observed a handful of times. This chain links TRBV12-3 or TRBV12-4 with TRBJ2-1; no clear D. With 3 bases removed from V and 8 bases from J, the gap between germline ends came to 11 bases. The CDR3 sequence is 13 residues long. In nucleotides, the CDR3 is TGTGCCAGCAGTTTGGGAAGGATTGATGAGCAGTTCTTC. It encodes CASSLGRIDEQFF.

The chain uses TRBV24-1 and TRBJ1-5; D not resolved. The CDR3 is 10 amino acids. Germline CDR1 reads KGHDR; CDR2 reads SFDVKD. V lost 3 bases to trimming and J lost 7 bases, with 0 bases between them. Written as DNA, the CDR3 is TGTGCCACCAGTGATCAGCCCCAGCATTTT. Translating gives CATSDQPQHF.